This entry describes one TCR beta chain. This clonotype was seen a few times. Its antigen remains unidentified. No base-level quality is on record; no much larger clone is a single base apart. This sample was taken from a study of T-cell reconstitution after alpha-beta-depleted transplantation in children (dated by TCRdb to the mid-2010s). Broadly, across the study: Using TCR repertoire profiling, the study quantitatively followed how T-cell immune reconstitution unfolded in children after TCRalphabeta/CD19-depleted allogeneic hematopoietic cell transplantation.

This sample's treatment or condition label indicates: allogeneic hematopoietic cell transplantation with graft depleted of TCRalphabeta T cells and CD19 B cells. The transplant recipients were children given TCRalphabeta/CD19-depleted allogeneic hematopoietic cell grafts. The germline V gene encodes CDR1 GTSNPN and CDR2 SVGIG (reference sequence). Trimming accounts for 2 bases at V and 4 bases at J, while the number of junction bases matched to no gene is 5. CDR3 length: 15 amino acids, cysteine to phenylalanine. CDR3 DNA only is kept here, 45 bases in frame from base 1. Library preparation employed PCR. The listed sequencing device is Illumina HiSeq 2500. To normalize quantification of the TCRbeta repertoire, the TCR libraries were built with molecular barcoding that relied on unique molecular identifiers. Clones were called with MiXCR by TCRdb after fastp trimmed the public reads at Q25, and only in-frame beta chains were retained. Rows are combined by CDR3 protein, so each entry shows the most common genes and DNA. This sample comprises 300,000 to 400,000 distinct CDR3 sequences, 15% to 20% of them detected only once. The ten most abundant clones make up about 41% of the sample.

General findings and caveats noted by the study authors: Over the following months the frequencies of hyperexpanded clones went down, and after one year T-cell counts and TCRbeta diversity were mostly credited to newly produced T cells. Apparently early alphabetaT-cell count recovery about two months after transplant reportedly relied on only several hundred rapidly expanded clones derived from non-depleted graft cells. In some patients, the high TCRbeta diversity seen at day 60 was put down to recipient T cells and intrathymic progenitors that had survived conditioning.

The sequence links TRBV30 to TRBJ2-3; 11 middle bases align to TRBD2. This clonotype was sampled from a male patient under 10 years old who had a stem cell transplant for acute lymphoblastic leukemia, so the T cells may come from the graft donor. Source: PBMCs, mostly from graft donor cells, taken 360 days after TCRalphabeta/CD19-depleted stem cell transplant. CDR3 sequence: CAWSLLAGVSDTQYF. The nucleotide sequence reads TGTGCCTGGAGTCTACTAGCGGGAGTGTCAGATACGCAGTATTTT.